This TCR beta chain is from a study of T cell responses to AZD1222 COVID-19 vaccine. Looked up from germline, CDR1 is SGHVS and CDR2 is FQNEAQ. The CDR3 is 16 amino acids. V dropped 5 bases and J dropped 1; count of bases not matched to a gene: 8. A word on this clone: The antigen is undetermined.

TCRdb's copy holds only in-frame clones and misses some; the assay was immunoSEQ multiplex PCR. The sample comprises over 120,000 clones, roughly 93% of which are singletons, and approximately 12% rests with the top ten. Study-level findings and limits: Following two doses of AZD1222, Spike-specific TCR breadth and depth rose. CD4 TCRs covered the whole spike, strongest at regions 160-218 and 743-854. Scientists sampled the repertoires only once the peak T cell response had passed. Among the donors, most were white British and more were female, and clonal diversity was possibly underestimated.

The rearrangement uses TRBV7-8 and TRBJ2-3; 8 nucleotides align to TRBD1. This sequence was found in an adult who had recovered from COVID-19. This specimen consisted of peripheral blood, obtained after recovery from COVID-19. CDR3 in DNA: TGTGCCAGCAGCATCCCGACAGGGGCCGGCACAGATACGCAGTATTTT. Translated: CASSIPTGAGTDTQYF.